By proportion, the clone carrying this T cell receptor (beta chain) is large. Here immunoSEQ multiplex PCR was the method, and the copy in TCRdb shows in-frame clones only, minus some. The data contain approximately 47,000 clones, 65% to 90% of them singletons. The data stem from a study of blood T cell repertoires in COVID-19. This CDR3 has 13 residues. Per germline, CDR1 MNHEY and CDR2 SVGAGI. The V and J ends lost 2 bases and 7 bases respectively, with 12 bases between them. The sequence came from an elderly woman with COVID-19, enrolled during active disease. This chain links TRBV6-5 with TRBJ2-7, with D possibly being TRBD1 (6 bases). The sequencing input was peripheral blood. The CDR3 DNA reads as TGTGCCAGCAGTTACGCACAGGGTTGGGAGCAGTACTTC. It translates to CASSYAQGWEQYF.